This T cell receptor (beta chain) originates from a study of identifying expanded T cells in peripheral blood. This CDR3 is built from 15 residues. V lost 4 bases and J lost 6; bases outside the gene matches: 9. Germline V gene sequence: CDR1 SGHRS, CDR2 YFSETQ. As to this clone: Antigen specificity is unknown.

Some clones are missing from TCRdb's copy, which holds only in-frame ones; the method was immunoSEQ multiplex PCR. The sample shows approximately 90,000 clones, approximately 91% of them seen only once. Findings of the study overall: Technical replicates showed around 1.2 changed clones; around 2 weeks 15 to 20; four weeks 19. Across healthy donors, higher total template counts meant significantly greater roughly 2-week count variance.

Sequenced input: blood. The TCR sequence derives from a person between 18 and 75 years old in good health. This chain joins TRBV5-1 and TRBJ2-1, with 8 bases fitting TRBD2. The CDR3 nucleotides are TGCGCCAGCAGCCCCGAGGGGACTAGAAGCAATGAGCAGTTCTTC. Translated, it gives CASSPEGTRSNEQFF. Based on the CDR3 plus reference TRBV5-1 and TRBJ2-1, the full variable domain is KAGVTQTPRYLIKTRGQQVTLSCSPISGHRSVSWYQQTPGQGLQFLFEYFSETQRNKGNFPGRFSGRQFSNSRSEMNVSTLELGDSALYLCASSPEGTRSNEQFFGPGTRLTVL.